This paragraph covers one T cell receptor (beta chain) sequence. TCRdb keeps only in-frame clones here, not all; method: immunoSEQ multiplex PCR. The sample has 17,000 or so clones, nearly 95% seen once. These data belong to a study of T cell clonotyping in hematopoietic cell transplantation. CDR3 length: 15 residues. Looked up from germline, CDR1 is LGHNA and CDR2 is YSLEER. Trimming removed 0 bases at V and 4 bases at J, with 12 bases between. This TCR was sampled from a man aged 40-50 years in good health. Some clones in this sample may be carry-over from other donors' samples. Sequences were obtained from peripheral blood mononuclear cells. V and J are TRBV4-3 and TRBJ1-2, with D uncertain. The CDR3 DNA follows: TGCGCCAGCAGCCAAGATCGTGAGAGCTTCTATGGCTACACCTTC. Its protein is CASSQDRESFYGYTF.